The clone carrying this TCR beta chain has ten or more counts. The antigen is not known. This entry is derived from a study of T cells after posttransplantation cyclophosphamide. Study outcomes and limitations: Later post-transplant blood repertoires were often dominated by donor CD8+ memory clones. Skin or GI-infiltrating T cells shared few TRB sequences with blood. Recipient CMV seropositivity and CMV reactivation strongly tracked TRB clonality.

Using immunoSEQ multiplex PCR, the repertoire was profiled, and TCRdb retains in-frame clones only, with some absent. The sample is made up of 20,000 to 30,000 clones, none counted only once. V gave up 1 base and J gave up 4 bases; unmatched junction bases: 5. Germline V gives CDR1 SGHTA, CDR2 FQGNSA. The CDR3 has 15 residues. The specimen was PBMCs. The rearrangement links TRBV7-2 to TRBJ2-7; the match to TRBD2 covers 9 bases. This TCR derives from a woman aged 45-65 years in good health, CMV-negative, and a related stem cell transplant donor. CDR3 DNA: TGTGCCAGCAGCTTAGTGGGGACTAGCAGGTACGAGCAGTACTTC. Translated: CASSLVGTSRYEQYF. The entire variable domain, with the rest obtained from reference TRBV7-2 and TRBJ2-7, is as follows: GAGVSQSPSNKVTEKGKDVELRCDPISGHTALYWYRQSLGQGLEFLIYFQGNSAPDKSGLPSDRFSAERTGGSVSTLTIQRTQQEDSAVYLCASSLVGTSRYEQYFGPGTRLTVT.